The source of this TCR beta chain is a study of T cell repertoires in aging, cancer and after chemotherapy. At the level of the study: Healthy donor repertoires were recorded over several months to years and showed clear clonal overlap. About 8.8 million TCR reads were in the whole dataset.

Peripheral blood genomic DNA, not sorted cells or RNA, was the template. A mixed TRB-A/B primer pool amplified rearranged TRB by multiplex touch-down PCR. Each CDR3 protein is one row after TCRdb ran MiXCR on the multiplex PCR reads. Of fewer than 15,000 distinct CDR3 sequences in the sample, 25% were seen once. Deletions cut 0 bases from V and 7 bases from J, with 6 bases between. Germline CDR1 SGHAT, CDR2 FQNNGV. The CDR3 extends over 12 amino acids. This receptor was taken from a human donor in good health. This chain links TRBV11-2 with TRBJ1-1, with D possibly matching TRBD1 (6 bases). Material: blood. CDR3 sequence: CASSLEQGEAFF. The CDR3 DNA reads as TGTGCCAGCAGCTTAGAACAGGGTGAAGCTTTCTTT.